This passage covers 10 T cell receptor beta chains from one sample sequenced in a study of CD8+ T cells in alopecia areata. Extracted RNA was reverse transcribed, and the resulting cDNA served as sequencing template. Here immunoSEQ multiplex PCR was the method, and the copy in TCRdb shows in-frame clones only, minus some. This table holds some 31,000 clones, about 74% found once. The sequencing sample was made of NKG2D-low CD8+ T cells sorted from blood. The receptors were sampled from a human donor with alopecia areata.

Worth noting for this clone: The sample has other DNA sequences that encode this CDR3 too. The chain employs TRBV19 and TRBJ2-7; the D is unclear. The CDR3 contains 13 residues. Between the trimmed V and J ends, which lost 4 bases and 1 base, there was a span of 8 bases. Germline V gene sequence: CDR1 LNHDA, CDR2 SQIVND (reference sequence). CDR3 DNA: TGTGCCAGTAGTACCGGGCCGTCCTACGAGCAGTACTTC. Translated: CASSTGPSYEQYF.

The V gene is TRBV4-1, the J gene TRBJ1-4; 7 bases fit TRBD1. Germline V gives CDR1 MGHRA, CDR2 YSYEKL. CDR3 size: 16 residues. V shed 4 bases and J 0 bases; nucleotides not matched to a gene: 5. The CDR3 DNA is TGCGCCAGCAGCCGAAGACAGGGCTCAACTAATGAAAAACTGTTTTTT. This codes for CASSRRQGSTNEKLFF.

CDR3 loop: CASSSLLAGVQETQYF. CDR3 DNA sequence: TGTGCCAGCAGCTCCCTACTAGCGGGGGTTCAAGAGACCCAGTACTTC. This chain connects TRBV7-9 to TRBJ2-5; 11 positions agree with TRBD2. Germline V lookup: CDR1 SEHNR, CDR2 FQNEAQ (reference sequence). This CDR3 is built from 16 residues. V trimming: 4 bases; J trimming: 2 bases; junction bases outside the gene matches: 6.

J is TRBJ1-1 and V is TRBV29-1; D is ambiguous. This CDR3 has 14 residues. Per the germline V gene, CDR1 is SQVTM and CDR2 is ANQGSEA. The V end lost 1 base, the J end lost 5 bases, and 14 bases lay between the germline ends. This CDR3 reads CSVEGTDASTEAFF. The CDR3 DNA follows: TGCAGCGTTGAAGGTACAGATGCTAGTACTGAAGCTTTCTTT.

This chain links TRBV27 with TRBJ2-7, with TRBD2 matching 9 bases. The CDR3 runs to 14 residues. Germline V CDR1 and CDR2: MNHEY, SMNVEV (reference sequence). J gave up 6 bases and V 5 bases, and 8 bases lay outside the gene matches. The CDR3 DNA reads TGTGCCAGCAGTGAGCCTAGCGGGACCTCCGAGCAGTACTTC. Its protein is CASSEPSGTSEQYF.

This rearrangement joins TRBV29-1 to TRBJ1-1, with a possible D match to TRBD1 (5 bases). The CDR3 runs to 14 residues. The germline gives CDR1 SQVTM, CDR2 ANQGSEA. Deletions cut 4 bases from V and 7 bases from J, with 19 bases between. The CDR3 region has the DNA TGCAGCGTTGGGTCTCGGGCAGGGACTCTTGAAGCTTTCTTT. It encodes CSVGSRAGTLEAFF.

The genes are TRBV2 and TRBJ2-5; D tentatively reads TRBD1 or TRBD2 (5 bases each). Trimming took 10 bases from V and 1 from J, leaving 10 bases between them. Germline-derived CDR1 and CDR2 are SNHLY and FYNNEI. There are 12 residues in the CDR3. This CDR3 reads CAIRGSQETQYF. The DNA for the CDR3 is TGTGCCATCCGGGGCAGCCAAGAGACCCAGTACTTC.

The chain joins TRBV5-6 to TRBJ2-3; TRBD2 matches 8 bases. V was clipped by 2 bases and J by 0 bases; unmatched bases: 5. Germline CDR1 and CDR2: SGHDT and YYEEEE. CDR3 size: 16 residues. In DNA form, the CDR3 reads TGTGCCAGCAGCTTCGGGAGGGCCGTAAGCACAGATACGCAGTATTTT. Translated: CASSFGRAVSTDTQYF. Based on the CDR3 plus reference TRBV5-6 and TRBJ2-3, the full variable domain is DAGVTQSPTHLIKTRGQQVTLRCSPKSGHDTVSWYQQALGQGPQFIFQYYEEEERQRGNFPDRFSGHQFPNYSSELNVNALLLGDSALYLCASSFGRAVSTDTQYFGPGTRLTVL.

The chain has TRBV7-9 and TRBJ2-1; 10 nucleotides agree with TRBD2. After removal of 2 bases from V and 7 bases from J, the junction contained 5 bases not matched to a gene. Germline V gives CDR1 SEHNR, CDR2 FQNEAQ (reference sequence). CDR3 size: 15 residues. The CDR3 sequence is CASSLPKREGNEQFF. The CDR3 DNA follows: TGTGCCAGCAGCTTACCGAAGCGGGAGGGGAATGAGCAGTTCTTC. Full variable domain (remainder filled in from reference TRBV7-9 and TRBJ2-1): DTGVSQNPRHKITKRGQNVTFRCDPISEHNRLYWYRQTLGQGPEFLTYFQNEAQLEKSRLLSDRFSAERPKGSFSTLEIQRTEQGDSAMYLCASSLPKREGNEQFFGPGTRLTVL.

This rearrangement joins TRBV30 to TRBJ2-7; no clear D gene. The CDR3 sequence is 13 residues long. CDR1 and CDR2 (germline): GTSNPN, SVGIG (reference sequence). Trimming stripped 8 bases from V and 2 bases from J, with 16 bases between. CDR3 region: CARTILSPYEQYF. In DNA, the CDR3 is TGTGCCCGGACCATCCTATCCCCCTACGAGCAGTACTTC.